The 24 T cell receptor beta chains below come from one sample, sequenced in a study of T cells in Graves' hyperthyroidism and ophthalmopathy. RNA transcripts provided the source from which TCR beta CDR3 regions were amplified. An initial round of RT-PCR targeting the TCR CDR3 relied on the HTBI primer set. TCRdb redid the calling of the multiplex PCR reads with MiXCR, one entry per CDR3 protein. This sample has fewer than 650,000 distinct CDR3 sequences, with around 43% found just once. Sequenced material: peripheral blood or thyroid tissue (not recorded which). These TCRs come from an adult woman with Graves' disease, either hyperthyroidism or ophthalmopathy (not recorded which).

The V and J genes are TRBV7-9 and TRBJ2-6; weak D call: TRBD2 (5 bases). With 2 bases removed from V and 4 bases from J, the gap between germline ends came to 18 bases. CDR1 is SEHNR and CDR2 is FQNEAQ in the germline V gene (reference sequence). This CDR3 comprises 18 residues. In DNA, the CDR3 is TGTGCCAGCAGCTTACGAGCGGAGACTAACACCGGGGCCAACGTCCTGACTTTC. The encoded protein is CASSLRAETNTGANVLTF.

The genes are TRBV2 and TRBJ2-5, with 10 bases fitting TRBD2. The germline V gene encodes CDR1 SNHLY and CDR2 FYNNEI. J gave up 2 bases and V 7 bases, and 4 bases lay outside the gene matches. The CDR3 consists of 14 residues. As DNA, the CDR3 is TGTGCCAGCACCCTACTAGCGGGACAAGAGACCCAGTACTTC. This translates into CASTLLAGQETQYF.

This clonotype was counted once. V gene TRBV29-1 combines with J gene TRBJ2-6; 7 bases map to TRBD1. The CDR3 sequence is 13 residues long. Germline CDR1 SQVTM, CDR2 ANQGSEA. The V and J ends lost 8 bases and 4 bases, in that order; junction bases with no gene match: 5. CDR3 sequence (DNA): TGCAGCTTAGACAGGGCCGGGGCCAACGTCCTGACTTTC. Amino acids: CSLDRAGANVLTF.

To note about this clonotype: This may be a read error, as it is one base from a much larger clone. The CDR3 DNA sequence: TGTGCCAGCAGCGGGGGGGGGAAACCAGCTTTCTTT. Translated: CASSGGGKPAFF. The chain carries TRBV7-2 and TRBJ1-1; TRBD1 is a possible D gene (5 bases). Germline V CDR1 and CDR2: SGHTA, FQGNSA. Trimming took off 5 bases at V and 10 bases at J, with 14 bases between the two ends. The CDR3 extends over 12 amino acids.

This clonotype has at least ten counts. V and J are TRBV20-1 and TRBJ2-5; 11 bases are a match to TRBD2. With 3 bases clipped from V and 4 bases from J, the junction kept 4 bases outside the gene matches. This CDR3 contains 14 residues. Germline V gene sequence: CDR1 DFQATT, CDR2 SNEGSKA (reference sequence). The CDR3 bases are TGCAGTGCTAGCCACACTAGCGGGGGAGAGACCCAGTACTTC. This encodes CSASHTSGGETQYF.

The chain has TRBV30 and TRBJ1-2; 7 bases fit TRBD1. V lost 4 bases and J lost 0; bases outside the gene matches: 8. The CDR3 length is 15 residues. Germline assignment: CDR1 GTSNPN and CDR2 SVGIG (reference sequence). DNA for the CDR3: TGTGCCTGGATGAGGCGGGACAGTGCTAACTATGGCTACACCTTC. Amino acid sequence: CAWMRRDSANYGYTF. Looking up the rest from reference TRBV30 and TRBJ1-2 gives the full variable domain: SQTIHQWPATLVQPVGSPLSLECTVEGTSNPNLYWYRQAAGRGLQLLFYSVGIGQISSEVPQNLSASRPQDRQFILSSKKLLLSDSGFYLCAWMRRDSANYGYTFGSGTRLTVV.

J is TRBJ2-7 and V is TRBV12-3 or TRBV12-4; a weak D match, TRBD1 (5 bases). Trimming pared 2 bases from V and 3 bases from J, leaving 8 bases between. The CDR3 has 13 amino acids. The CDR3 coding sequence is TGTGCCAGCAGTTTAAGCAGGGTCTACGAGCAGTACTTC. Protein: CASSLSRVYEQYF.

The chain employs TRBV7-2 and TRBJ1-4; perhaps TRBD1 as D (5 bases). V was cut by 5 bases and J by 4 bases, with 14 bases left in between. Germline V gene data show CDR1 as SGHTA and CDR2 as FQGNSA. The CDR3 totals 15 residues. The DNA of the CDR3 is TGTGCCAGCAGCCGAGGGACCGCAGTTAATGAAAAACTGTTTTTT. This translates into CASSRGTAVNEKLFF.

V usage is TRBV7-2 and J usage is TRBJ2-7; 10 nucleotides match TRBD1. The CDR3 has 12 amino acids. With V trimmed by 1 base and J by 11 bases, 2 bases remained unmatched. In germline, CDR1 is SGHTA, CDR2 FQGNSA. The CDR3 loop reads CASSLGGTGEYF. The CDR3 DNA follows: TGTGCCAGCAGCTTAGGGGGGACAGGGGAGTACTTC.

In this sample, this clonotype turned up once. This sequence joins TRBV7-9 and TRBJ2-7; D assignment may be TRBD1 or TRBD2 (5 bases each). The CDR3 totals 13 residues. V was pared by 5 bases and J by 3 bases, with 11 bases between. The germline V gene encodes CDR1 SEHNR and CDR2 FQNEAQ (reference sequence). The CDR3 here is CASSHRGHYEQYF. In DNA, the CDR3 is TGTGCCAGCAGCCACCGGGGCCACTACGAGCAGTACTTC.

The chain employs TRBV10-3 and TRBJ2-7, with a possible D match to TRBD1 (6 bases). The germline V and J ends were trimmed by 5 bases and 5 bases, with 13 bases remaining between them. This CDR3 region has 13 residues. Germline CDR1 is ENHRY and CDR2 is SYGVKD. The CDR3 is CAISLQGFDEQYF. In DNA form, the CDR3 reads TGTGCCATCAGTTTACAGGGTTTCGACGAGCAGTACTTC.

The V call is TRBV5-1, the J call TRBJ1-2; no reliable D call. Germline V CDR1 and CDR2: SGHRS, YFSETQ. The CDR3 has 13 amino acids. Trimming removed 2 bases from V and 6 bases from J, with 11 bases in between. CDR3 DNA sequence: TGCGCCAGCAGCTTAACCGGGAGGAATGGCTACACCTTC. It is translated as CASSLTGRNGYTF.

Notes on this clonotype: A junction end diverges from the germline sequence, so it may reflect a read error. V and J are TRBV7-3 and TRBJ2-7; 10 bases align to TRBD1. The V gene's germline CDR1 is SGHTA and CDR2 FQGTGA. CDR3 size: 16 residues. The CDR3 DNA reads TGTGCCAGCAGCATAACCGGGACAGGGGATGGGGTCGAGCAGTACTTC. Amino acid sequence: CASSITGTGDGVEQYF.

This clonotype was detected ten times or more. The chain employs TRBV10-3 and TRBJ1-2; D is possibly TRBD1 (6 bases). Trimming shortened V by 0 bases and J by 2 bases, and 10 bases separated the two germline ends. Germline loops: CDR1 ENHRY, CDR2 SYGVKD. The CDR3 runs to 15 residues. The CDR3 sequence is CAISESTQGNYGYTF. The CDR3 DNA reads as TGTGCCATCAGTGAGTCGACTCAGGGGAACTATGGCTACACCTTC.

This sequence joins TRBV24-1 and TRBJ2-5, with D perhaps matching TRBD1 or TRBD2 (5 bases each). V lost 5 bases, J lost 0 bases, and 18 bases lay in between. This CDR3 region has 17 residues. The germline gives CDR1 KGHDR, CDR2 SFDVKD. The CDR3 bases are TGTGCCACCAGTGTCCGAGGGGTTACGGGGTACCAAGAGACCCAGTACTTC. Encoded protein: CATSVRGVTGYQETQYF.

The gene calls are TRBV7-9 and TRBJ2-7; D perhaps matches TRBD1 (5 bases). The V and J ends lost 7 bases and 2 bases respectively, with 15 bases between them. The CDR3 sequence is 14 residues long. Germline assignment: CDR1 SEHNR and CDR2 FQNEAQ (reference sequence). The CDR3: CASTSLVGAYEQYF. Written as DNA, the CDR3 is TGTGCCAGCACCTCCCTTGTAGGGGCCTACGAGCAGTACTTC.

On this clonotype: Possible read error: a much larger clone is one base away. The rearrangement uses TRBV4-1 and TRBJ1-6; TRBD1 is a possible D gene (5 bases). The CDR3 loop spans 15 amino acids. Germline V gene sequence: CDR1 MGHRA, CDR2 YSYEKL. The CDR3 DNA reads as TGTGCCAGCAGCCAAGATGGGACCTTTGGGTATTCCCCCCACTTT. It encodes CASSQDGTFGYSPHF.

This clonotype has only a few counts. The chain is built from TRBV10-3 and TRBJ2-5, with 8 nucleotides matching TRBD2. Germline CDR1 reads ENHRY; CDR2 reads SYGVKD. V shed 4 bases, J shed 5 bases, and the junction held 3 bases outside the gene matches. The CDR3 has 13 amino acids. The chain's CDR3 is CAISGGLGETQYF. CDR3 nucleotide sequence: TGTGCCATCAGTGGGGGACTAGGGGAGACCCAGTACTTC.

There are many counts of this clonotype. The rearrangement joins TRBV20-1 to TRBJ1-5, with a weak D call TRBD1 (6 bases). CDR1 and CDR2 from the germline V gene are DFQATT and SNEGSKA (reference sequence). V lost 2 bases, J lost 2 bases, and 16 bases lay in between. The CDR3 has 16 residues. For the CDR3, the DNA is TGCAGTGCTAGACCGGGCTCGACAGGTGGCAATCAGCCCCAGCATTTT. Translated: CSARPGSTGGNQPQHF.

The chain is built from TRBV19 and TRBJ2-1; D is ambiguous. The V end was cut by 3 bases, the J end by 2 bases, with 11 bases between. CDR1 and CDR2 from the germline V gene are LNHDA and SQIVND (reference sequence). The CDR3 sequence is 15 residues long. This CDR3 reads CASSITAEPYNEQFF. DNA of the CDR3: TGTGCCAGTAGTATTACAGCCGAACCCTACAATGAGCAGTTCTTC.

V gene TRBV7-9 combines with J gene TRBJ2-7, with D hard to call. In germline, CDR1 is SEHNR, CDR2 FQNEAQ (reference sequence). V dropped 5 bases and J dropped 6 bases, with 17 bases sitting between them. The CDR3 loop spans 14 amino acids. The CDR3 DNA follows: TGTGCCAGCAGCCTCCCGAACAGCAACTGCGAGCAGTACTTC. The encoded protein is CASSLPNSNCEQYF.

This clonotype was recorded a few times. The V gene is TRBV10-2, the J gene TRBJ1-5; the match to TRBD1 covers 7 bases. The CDR3 has 12 residues. The ends lost 10 bases at V and 15 bases at J; junction bases unmatched: 15. Germline V gives CDR1 WSHSY, CDR2 SAAADI. The CDR3 nucleotides are TGCGCCACCCAGAGCCAAACAGGGGTTTTGCATTTT. As protein: CATQSQTGVLHF.

This clonotype was seen just once. Compared with germline, one end of the junction differs, possibly owing to a read error. The rearrangement uses TRBV20-1 and TRBJ2-5; 7 nucleotides align to TRBD2. The tail of the sequence fits TRBJ2-1 better, so the J call may be wrong. Germline-derived CDR1 and CDR2 are DFQATT and SNEGSKA (reference sequence). This CDR3 has 14 residues. The CDR3 sequence: CSVRSLAAYNEQFF. The CDR3 DNA sequence: TGCAGTGTTAGATCCCTAGCGGCCTACAATGAGCAGTTCTTC.

This chain links TRBV11-2 with TRBJ1-2; TRBD1 is a possible D gene (6 bases). CDR1 is SGHAT, CDR2 FQNNGV, per germline. The CDR3 loop spans 14 amino acids. V dropped 6 bases and J dropped 4 bases, with 15 bases sitting between them. CDR3: CASSATRTAYGYTF. CDR3 DNA: TGTGCCAGCAGTGCTACCCGGACAGCCTATGGCTACACCTTC.